Sequencing of this TCR beta chain was carried out in a study of blood T cell repertoires in COVID-19. This clone was seen a handful of times. In the authors' workflow: Nucleated cell number was recorded as an estimate derived from reference gene primer amplification. Data came from immunoSEQ multiplex PCR; TCRdb stores just in-frame clones and leaves some out. V, J and clone size derive from that table, while D and trimming were established from the DNA sequence. The repertoire has roughly 50,000 clones, 90% of them found once; the top ten carry 5% to 6.5%. The CDR3 has 13 residues. With 10 bases removed from V and 2 bases from J, the gap between germline ends came to 11 bases. CDR1 and CDR2 (germline): LNHDA, SQIVND (reference sequence).

The J gene is TRBJ2-2, the V gene TRBV19, with D perhaps TRBD1 (6 bases). This sequence was found in a man in his 70s with acute or convalescent COVID-19. The sequenced sample was peripheral blood. The CDR3 here is CATRQDNTGELFF. DNA for the CDR3: TGTGCCACGAGACAGGATAACACCGGGGAGCTGTTTTTT.